One sample yielded the 6 T cell receptor beta chains listed below, sequenced in a study of radiotherapy plus CTLA-4 blockade in lung cancer. Using immunoSEQ multiplex PCR, the repertoire was profiled, and TCRdb retains in-frame clones only, with some absent. This sample has 90,000 to 95,000 clones, with about 80% found just once. This material consisted of peripheral blood, taken from a patient treated with radiotherapy plus ipilimumab. The source of these receptors is a human donor with non-small cell lung cancer who had stable disease on radiotherapy plus ipilimumab.

The gene calls are TRBV7-3 and TRBJ2-4; TRBD1 aligns across 8 bases. CDR3 size: 15 residues. With V trimmed by 5 bases and J by 9 bases, 12 bases remained unmatched. Germline V gives CDR1 SGHTA, CDR2 FQGTGA. The chain's CDR3 is CASSLTPGQGRIQYF. CDR3 DNA: TGTGCCAGCAGCCTCACCCCCGGACAGGGTCGCATTCAGTACTTC.

V gene TRBV5-1 combines with J gene TRBJ2-7; possibly TRBD1 for D (5 bases). This CDR3 comprises 13 residues. The germline gives CDR1 SGHRS, CDR2 YFSETQ. V lost 0 bases to trimming and J lost 3 bases, with 7 bases between them. The chain's CDR3 is CASSLGQFYEQYF. CDR3 nucleotide sequence: TGCGCCAGCAGCTTGGGACAGTTCTACGAGCAGTACTTC.

In this sample, this clone turned up a few times. The rearrangement joins TRBV10-3 to TRBJ2-3; TRBD1 agrees at 11 bases. Trimming took 1 base from V and 1 from J; bases not matched to a gene: 1. In germline, CDR1 is ENHRY, CDR2 SYGVKD. The CDR3 consists of 16 residues. DNA of the CDR3: TGTGCCATCAGTGAGTTGGGACAGGGGGGCACAGATACGCAGTATTTT. Amino acid sequence: CAISELGQGGTDTQYF.

This chain connects TRBV28 to TRBJ2-2; D uncertain. Trimming pared 5 bases from V and 0 bases from J, leaving 13 bases between. The germline V gene has CDR1 MDHEN and CDR2 SYDVKM. This CDR3 is 16 amino acids long. CDR3 nucleotides: TGTGCCAGCAGTCCCTCTAGGCTGACGAACACCGGGGAGCTGTTTTTT. Residues: CASSPSRLTNTGELFF.

CDR3 protein: CASSKTGLSYEQYF. The CDR3 nucleotides read TGTGCCAGCAGCAAGACAGGTTTGTCCTACGAGCAGTACTTC. V gene TRBV28 combines with J gene TRBJ2-7; possibly TRBD1 for D (6 bases). Per germline, CDR1 MDHEN and CDR2 SYDVKM. The CDR3 is 14 amino acids. Trimming took off 6 bases at V and 1 base at J, with 13 bases between the two ends.

This chain uses TRBV28 with TRBJ2-7; TRBD1 aligns across 8 bases. The junction had 11 bases not matched to a gene; V was cut back by 8 bases and J by 2 bases. The germline gives CDR1 MDHEN, CDR2 SYDVKM. This CDR3 region has 15 residues. Here the CDR3 DNA reads TGTGCCAGCCACACCCAGGGGGCTCACCCCTACGAGCAGTACTTC. Protein: CASHTQGAHPYEQYF.